This TCR beta chain appears in the sequencing data of a study of T cell clonality in common variable immunodeficiency. Reduced serum IgG, IgA and/or IgM plus specific antibody deficiency defined CVID. The data were produced by immunoSEQ multiplex PCR, yet TCRdb's version contains in-frame clones alone and is incomplete. This repertoire holds tens of thousands of clones, and none appear only once. Only a few counts were recorded for this clone. Its antigen is unknown. This may arise from a read error, as a much more abundant clone is one base away. The read comes to an end 3 residues before the CDR3 does, leaving the germline J gene to fill in the end. The same CDR3 arises from other DNA sequences in this sample as well. Study outcomes and limitations: Common variable immunodeficiency TCR beta sequences reportedly had fewer deletions and N-nucleotide insertions.

CDR3 size: 14 residues. Trimming stripped 4 bases from V and 1 base from J, with 8 bases between. Germline V gene sequence: CDR1 SEHNR, CDR2 FQNEAQ (reference sequence). The chain uses TRBV7-9 and TRBJ1-3; D may be TRBD1 (6 bases). Sequencing was carried out using peripheral blood mononuclear cells. This TCR came from a human donor with common variable immunodeficiency. The sequenced CDR3 bases are TGTGCCAGCAGCTCGCAGGGGTCTGGAAACACC. Translated, it gives CASSSQGSGNT. The full CDR3 protein is CASSSQGSGNTIYF.